This TCR beta chain derives from a study of blood T cell repertoires in COVID-19. Study-level information: Some COVID-19 samples were acute and others convalescent; all came from the United States, Italy and Spain. Sample material is recorded as cDNA or gDNA derived from T cells, B-cell-depleted T cells, or PBMCs.

The CDR3 is 15 residues long. CDR1 is SNHLY and CDR2 is FYNNEI in the germline V gene. Trimming removed 5 bases at V and 0 bases at J, with 13 bases between. In the original workflow: Researchers report that nucleated cell counts were estimated from reference gene primer amplification. TCRdb's table, derived via immunoSEQ multiplex PCR, lists solely in-frame clones and lacks some. That table furnishes V, J and clone size, whereas the DNA furnished D and trimming. In the table there are about 100,000 clones, around 64% of which are singletons. The chain employs TRBV2 and TRBJ1-1; D is unclear. This receptor was identified in a woman aged 40 to 55 with acute or convalescent COVID-19. Specimen: peripheral blood. The CDR3 loop is CASSFLGSMNTEAFF. In nucleotides, the CDR3 is TGTGCCAGCAGTTTCTTAGGGAGCATGAACACTGAAGCTTTCTTT.